This TCR beta chain emerged from a study of shared clonotypes between healthy human individuals. Looked up from germline, CDR1 is SGHNT and CDR2 is YYREEE (reference sequence). J lost 6 bases, V lost 4 bases, and 8 bases had no gene match. This CDR3 has 15 residues. Memory CD4+ cells were the fraction left after CD45RA+ naive selection. Findings and limits, study-wide: Deeper or shallower sequencing was expected to change how clonotypes are shared among donors. Estimated clonotype richness was generally higher in naive than memory subsets. Lower generation probabilities were found for non-shared clonotypes than for those shared by all four donors.

Comments on this clone: The antigen remains unidentified.

This table comes from immunoSEQ multiplex PCR, and its TCRdb copy is limited to in-frame clones, with some not included. The sample holds hundreds of thousands of clones; 73% are singletons and the top ten take roughly 1.9%. Sequencing was done on a sample of memory CD4+ T cells sorted from blood. Noted subset: CD45RA-negative fraction. This TCR came from a woman aged 30 to 39 in good health. The V gene is TRBV5-4, the J gene TRBJ2-7; TRBD1 aligns across 12 bases. The CDR3 loop is CASSTRDRGLSEQYF. DNA for the CDR3: TGTGCCAGCAGCACCCGGGACAGGGGGCTCTCCGAGCAGTACTTC.